This T cell receptor (beta chain) was captured in a study of cytomegalovirus exposure and HLA in healthy donors (dated by TCRdb to the late 2010s). Background for the entire study: In an earlier analysis of around 540 of the donors, less than 350 Gb of sequence data and 95 million to 130 million unique TCR beta sequences from 150 million to 200 million T cells were reported. The study aimed to test whether signatures of past pathogen exposure could be identified by cataloging public T cell receptors. All discovery cohort repertoires had been generated on a single sequencing platform. The number of donors typed differed by locus, with roughly 620-630 for A, B, C, DRB1 and DQB1, around 500 for DQA1, approximately 580 for DPA1, and 472 for DPB1. HLA typing included class I and class II loci at four-digit resolution. The study combined high-throughput TCR immunosequencing, statistical association of individual TCRs with disease status, and machine learning to predict cytomegalovirus infection status. Besides the first cohort of around 700 subjects, a separate validation cohort made up of 120 different subjects was used. Several DR-DQ haplotypes were handled as single units for association and clustering because linkage in the cohort was strong. Among 350 to 400 genotyped donors of the cohort, an average of about 240,000 unique TCR beta nucleotide sequences were sequenced per donor, about a sixth of them non-productive. A later analysis re-analyzed previously published TCR beta repertoires from 550 to 700 donors and added high-resolution HLA genotyping to study TCR occurrence patterns. Of the 350 to 400 genotyped donors, approximately 80% fell in the genetic ancestry cluster associated with self-reported Caucasian donors. A later genetic analysis used genome-wide SNP genotypes for about 60% of the 666 donors, treating that subset as a discovery cohort. In an earlier analysis of roughly 600 of the donors, high-throughput TCR beta sequencing was used to judge whether each TCR beta V gene segment behaved as functional or pseudogenic. An early release covering approximately 600 HLA-typed donors comprised approximately 300 gigabases of sequencing data and roughly 86 million unique TCR sequences. The T cell repertoires of under 750 subjects were profiled by immunosequencing and related to cytomegalovirus serostatus. The later analysis used no new phenotypic data to find candidate immune exposures, relying instead on TCR beta sequences and their occurrence across donors. Donor age, sex, ethnicity and CMV serostatus were collected together with the repertoire data.

There are 15 amino acids in the CDR3, from cysteine to phenylalanine inclusive. Kept here is only the CDR3 DNA, which spans 45 bases and is read in frame from base 1. V trim: 5 bases; J trim: 3 bases; unmatched bases: 9. CDR1 and CDR2, per the germline V gene, are SGHVS and FNYEAQ. The cohort consisted of 600 to 700 healthy bone marrow donors. All cohort members were sampled while nominally healthy, although unrecorded immune exposures were likely present. The donor tested CMV seronegative, placing the donor among the approximately 360 seronegative members of the cohort. A peripheral blood sample was provided by each donor, and peripheral blood mononuclear cells were used for TCR beta sequencing. Genomic DNA was extracted from the blood cell samples with the Qiagen DNeasy Blood Extraction Kit. For this clone: Its cognate antigen has yet to be identified. No much larger clone is present one base from it, and per-base qualities are unavailable.

Libraries came from the immunoSEQ multiplex PCR assay. For the multiplex PCR, a mixture combining 60 forward primers for TCR Vbeta segments and 13 reverse primers for TCR Jbeta segments was used. A multiplex PCR assay on genomic DNA amplified the CDR3 region of rearranged TCR beta genes. The Illumina HiSeq System was used to sequence the amplified TCR beta libraries as 87-base-pair reads. The original methods were these. A later analysis tallied 75 million to 95 million unique TCR beta chains across the approximately 670 repertoires, and approximately 11 million of those chains were shared by two or more donors. To remove PCR and sequencing errors, raw reads were error-corrected and collapsed into unique sequences using a nearest-neighbor algorithm that merged closely related sequences. CDR3 sequences were aligned to IMGT reference sequences to assign V, D and J gene segments. Each retained sequence needed at least a six-nucleotide match to both a V gene segment and a J gene segment. Rearrangements were called productive when the CDR3 lacked stop codons and stayed in frame with V and J; all others were non-productive. CDR3 was defined by IMGT convention, running from the second conserved V-encoded cysteine to the conserved J-encoded phenylalanine. In an earlier analysis of just under 600 of the donors, sequences lacking an unambiguous match to a single V gene segment were excluded. An earlier analysis of a few hundred of the donors classified V segments as functional when productive rearrangements were above 56.7% and as segregating when the standard deviation between donors was above 5%. To diagnose cytomegalovirus status from the catalog of TCR beta chain sequences, a statistical classification framework was built. A later analysis assigned V and J genes by comparing TCR nucleotide sequences with IMGT/GENE-DB human TR gene sequences. A later analysis assigned CDR3 sequences and most-parsimonious VDJ recombination scenarios with the TCRdist pipeline. A later analysis defined each TCR beta chain by its CDR3 amino acid sequence plus V-gene family, and excluded reads lacking a unique V-gene family. As a way to deal with suspected cross-contamination and a sequencing artifact, a later analysis dropped 450 to 600 nucleotide sequences that were highly shared and had low generation probability. For each public chain, a later analysis derived a clonal expansion index from normalized ranks of inferred template counts within each repertoire. In a later analysis, generation probabilities were computed using a VDJ recombination model fitted to out-of-frame rearrangements, and the results were checked against IGoR. Hypergeometric tests were used in a later analysis to score TCR-TCR, TCR-HLA and TCR-CMV co-occurrence, with a repertoire-size bias correction applied to the TCR pairs. In a later analysis, false discovery rates were estimated by permuting HLA or CMV assignments 20 times. A later analysis grouped co-occurring TCRs with DBSCAN, adding TCRdist sequence similarity when clustering within HLA-allele-positive subsets. For co-occurrence clustering, repertoires with fewer than 30,000 or more than 120,000 public chains were excluded, along with roughly 5 repertoires with anomalous nucleotide sharing. TCRdb limited this immuneACCESS table to in-frame rearrangements with V and J called. A share of clones is missing; checked studies link under half to unresolved V genes, and the rest is unexplained. V, J and clone size derive from that table, while D and trimming were established from the DNA sequence. The sample yields 100,000 to 120,000 clones; 60% to 85% were counted once. The ten largest clonotypes hold around 5.1% of the sample.

General findings and caveats noted by the study authors: Immune exposure information for the cohort was limited to CMV serostatus. A further reported finding was that TCR beta sequences accurately predicted the HLA-A and HLA-B alleles for most subjects in the first cohort. In a later analysis, the rate of TCR association differed among HLA loci, with DRB1 alleles having the most associated TCRs and HLA-C alleles having the fewest. A later analysis found that most CMV-associated TCR beta chains appeared HLA-restricted, with HLA associations seemingly driven largely by CMV exposure. In a later analysis, HLA-associated TCR beta chains were found to be more clonally expanded and to have lower generation probabilities than equally common non-associated chains. While some public TCRs were present in many individuals, most TCR sequences turned up only very rarely across donors. When HLA alleles, especially DR and DQ, strongly co-occurred, TCR associations were difficult to assign to individual alleles. An earlier analysis of approximately 530 of the donors showed that most TCR beta V segments appeared in productive rearrangements either about 90% or about 30% of the time, which broadly matched IMGT annotations. At a false discovery rate of 0.05, a later analysis linked 16,951 TCR beta sequences to specific HLA alleles. Because counts were too low, more than 15 rarely observed V segments, including chromosome 9 orphons, were excluded from the earlier analysis of 500 to 700 of the donors. A cluster of highly shared sequence variants was judged likely to be a technical artifact of the sequencing pipeline. This cohort had only TCR beta chains sequenced, and the lack of alpha or paired-chain data limited which features could be detected. The study listed 164 TCR beta chains as associated with cytomegalovirus. It was suggested by the authors that the approach could potentially be generalized to other disease states and immunological phenotypes. The 87-base-pair reads could not distinguish some IMGT-functional V segments, including TRBV6-2 and TRBV6-3, so those segments were excluded. Roughly uniform sequencing depth across donors was assumed in presence/absence analyses, although this assumption may not hold. HLA typing was unavailable for some donors at each locus, so association tests used only the typed subset. Correlated functional status among segregating V segments might reflect linkage disequilibrium, but an unknown experimental factor could not be ruled out. In both the original and validation cohorts, the classifier was reported to diagnose cytomegalovirus status with high specificity and sensitivity. In a later genetic analysis, fewer N-insertions in productive TCRs were reported among donors in an Asian-associated ancestry cluster than the approximately 710-donor mean. A later analysis reported that several top co-occurrence clusters appeared linked to parvovirus B19, influenza, CMV and Epstein-Barr virus. V-gene and J-gene trimming of TCR beta chains was associated with a missense DCLRE1C variant in a later genetic analysis, and the association was replicated in an independent cohort. In vitro tests confirmed that three of the cytomegalovirus-associated TCR beta chains recognize cytomegalovirus antigens.

Source material: PBMCs. In this chain, TRBV7-6 is recombined with TRBJ2-7; 8 middle bases align to TRBD1. This sequence originates from a male donor in good health and CMV-seronegative. The DNA sequence follows: TGTGCCAGCAGCGCCCCGTCAGGGGGCGGCTACGAGCAGTACTTC. It encodes CASSAPSGGGYEQYF.